What follows is one T cell receptor beta chain and its context. Antigen: not known. Clones were sequenced by immunoSEQ multiplex PCR, and TCRdb holds only the in-frame ones, with some missing. The sample carries approximately 80,000 clones, under 95% recorded once. The data stem from a study of T cell responses to AZD1222 COVID-19 vaccine. Study-wide results and caveats: Along spike, vaccine-associated CD4 TCRs were found throughout, with dominance at 160-218 and 743-854. Mostly white British, mostly female donors; authors suggested clonal diversity may be underestimated. The peak T cell response came first, and repertoires were sampled only after it.

Timing groups of about 4 and about 12 weeks for second doses were pooled. The CDR3 runs to 13 residues. Germline V CDR1 and CDR2: SGHRS, YFSETQ. V lost 4 bases and J lost 2, with 9 bases in between. The receptor was isolated from an adult who received the AZD1222 COVID-19 vaccine. The J gene is TRBJ2-5, the V gene TRBV5-1, with a possible D match to TRBD1 (5 bases). Sequenced here: peripheral blood, sampled 28 days after the second AZD1222 dose. This chain's CDR3 is CASSADIQETQYF. The CDR3 DNA sequence: TGCGCCAGCAGCGCGGACATACAAGAGACCCAGTACTTC.